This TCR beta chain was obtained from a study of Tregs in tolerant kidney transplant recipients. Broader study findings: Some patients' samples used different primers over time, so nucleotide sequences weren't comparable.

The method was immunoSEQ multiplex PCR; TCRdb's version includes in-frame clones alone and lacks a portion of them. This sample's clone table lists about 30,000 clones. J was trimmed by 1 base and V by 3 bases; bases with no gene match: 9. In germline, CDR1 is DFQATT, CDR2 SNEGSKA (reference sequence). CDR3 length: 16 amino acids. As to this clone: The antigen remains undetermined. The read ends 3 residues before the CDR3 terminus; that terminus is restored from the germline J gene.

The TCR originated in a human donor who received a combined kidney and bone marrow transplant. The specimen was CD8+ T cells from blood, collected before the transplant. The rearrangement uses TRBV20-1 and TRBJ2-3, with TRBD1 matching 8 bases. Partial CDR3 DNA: TGCAGTGCTAGTCCTCCCGACAGGGGTGGCACAGATACG. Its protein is CSASPPDRGGTDT. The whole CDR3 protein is CSASPPDRGGTDTQYF.